This passage covers 4 T cell receptor beta chains from one sample sequenced in a study of T cells in Graves' hyperthyroidism and ophthalmopathy. Amplification of TCR beta CDR3 regions was performed using RNA transcripts as template. An initial round of RT-PCR targeting the TCR CDR3 relied on the HTBI primer set. TCRdb called the multiplex PCR reads again in MiXCR, with one record for every CDR3 protein. The table lists some 490,000 distinct CDR3 sequences, roughly 23% of them singletons. The source material was blood. Every receptor here comes from a woman in her 70s with Graves' ophthalmopathy.

This clonotype was seen only a few times. The chain carries TRBV2 and TRBJ1-5, with 7 bases lining up with TRBD1. V lost 7 bases to trimming and J lost 4 bases; unmatched junction nucleotides: 10. The CDR3 covers 15 residues. The germline CDR1 and CDR2 sequences are SNHLY and FYNNEI. The CDR3 loop reads CASTPQGIGNQPQHF. In DNA form, the CDR3 reads TGTGCCAGCACCCCACAGGGGATTGGGAATCAGCCCCAGCATTTT.

CDR3 amino acids: CAISESLRDLSYNEQFF. In DNA, the CDR3 is TGTGCCATCAGTGAGTCCTTGCGGGACCTCTCCTACAATGAGCAGTTCTTC. This chain connects TRBV10-3 to TRBJ2-1, with D maybe TRBD2 (6 bases). Germline V CDR1 and CDR2: ENHRY, SYGVKD. Trimming stripped 0 bases from V and 0 bases from J, with 12 bases between. This CDR3 spans 17 amino acids.

The chain has TRBV5-1 and TRBJ1-2, with D uncertain. The CDR3 runs to 13 residues. The germline CDR1 and CDR2 sequences are SGHRS and YFSETQ. The V end was cut by 6 bases, the J end by 1 base, with 10 bases between. The CDR3 region has the DNA TGCGCCAGCAAGGATGGAAATAACTATGGCTACACCTTC. This gives the protein CASKDGNNYGYTF.

There are many counts of this clonotype. The chain carries TRBV12-3 or TRBV12-4 and TRBJ2-1; no reliable D call. V lost 1 base to trimming and J lost 12 bases, with 19 bases between them. The CDR3 runs to 15 residues. The CDR3: CASSLGGLPNNGQFF. The CDR3 DNA sequence: TGTGCCAGCAGTTTAGGGGGTCTTCCCAATAACGGGCAGTTCTTC.